What follows describes a single TCR beta chain. The antigen remains unidentified. Measured with immunoSEQ multiplex PCR; TCRdb has only the in-frame clones, and not every one. The table lists about 100,000 clones, 70% to 90% of them singletons, with 0.15% to 0.2% in the top ten. CDR1 and CDR2 (germline): SGHRS, YFSETQ. Trimming cost V 4 bases and J 4 bases; bases outside gene matches: 10. The CDR3 is made up of 15 amino acids. The record originates from a study of OX40 agonist ivuxolimab in advanced cancers. Study summary: The dose-escalation cohort was approximately 84% male, with a mean age of around 54 years, ranging about 23 to 80. General observations from the study: Circulating CD4+ and CD8+ T cells showed clonal expansion by week 6 at 0.1 to 3.0 mg/kg.

The sampling schedule covered blood at baseline, cycle 4 day 1, and cycle 7 day 1. The rearrangement joins TRBV5-1 to TRBJ1-2; 7 bases are a match to TRBD1. The material was CD4+ or CD8+ T cells sorted from blood, obtained in a trial of the OX40 agonist ivuxolimab. This clonotype was sampled from an adult with an advanced solid tumor such as melanoma, head and neck, liver or kidney cancer. This chain's CDR3 is CASSAPGQTIYGYTF. The CDR3 coding sequence is TGCGCCAGCAGCGCACCGGGACAGACCATCTATGGCTACACCTTC.